This T cell receptor beta chain was recorded in a study of cytomegalovirus exposure and HLA in healthy donors. Study summary: An early release of data contained around 80 million unique TCRs, which came from HLA-typed donors.

Regarding the study as a whole: Specificity for CMV antigens was confirmed in vitro for a few of the CMV-associated chains. An apparent linkage of common viral pathogens to several of the most significant clusters emerged in a later analysis.

This clone was recorded only once. Its antigen is not known. CDR1 and CDR2 (germline): MNHNY, SVGAGI (reference sequence). The CDR3 totals 14 residues. V shed 2 bases, J shed 5 bases, and the junction held 2 bases outside the gene matches. PCR employed 60 Vbeta and 13 Jbeta primers. Produced via immunoSEQ multiplex PCR; TCRdb's table is partial and in-frame only. The sample includes over 150,000 clones, over 65% of them seen just once. The TCR sequence derives from a woman aged 40 to 50 in good health and CMV-seropositive. Specimen: PBMCs. The V and J genes are TRBV6-6 and TRBJ1-5; 8 nucleotides agree with TRBD1. The CDR3: CASSYPTGDQPQHF. In nucleotides, the CDR3 is TGTGCCAGCAGTTACCCGACAGGGGATCAGCCCCAGCATTTT.